Each of the 14 T cell receptor beta chains below was sequenced from the same sample in a study of T cell changes during pregnancy in multiple sclerosis. Sequencing used immunoSEQ multiplex PCR; TCRdb keeps in-frame clones, though not all of them. Of about 43,000 clones detected, approximately 87% appear once; the ten largest clones hold around 4.7%. Sequences were derived from peripheral blood, sampled in the second trimester of pregnancy. The receptors originated from a female donor in good health, enrolled as a control in a pregnancy study.

This rearrangement joins TRBV6-1 to TRBJ1-1; D is uncertain. Deletions cut 4 bases from V and 1 base from J, with 7 bases between. Germline CDR1 and CDR2: MNHNS and SASEGT. CDR3 size: 13 residues. The CDR3 reads CASSATENTEAFF. In nucleotides, the CDR3 is TGTGCCAGCAGTGCCACAGAGAACACTGAAGCTTTCTTT.

This clone was picked up one time. This sequence joins TRBV7-2 and TRBJ2-7; 7 bases match TRBD2. Unmatched junction bases numbered 6, after V lost 5 bases and J lost 5 bases. Germline CDR1 is SGHTA and CDR2 is FQGNSA. This CDR3 is 13 amino acids long. Here the CDR3 reads CASSPPTSHEQYF. The CDR3, as DNA: TGTGCCAGCAGCCCTCCGACTAGCCACGAGCAGTACTTC.

V usage is TRBV11-2 and J usage is TRBJ2-1; 10 bases are shared with TRBD2. Germline V CDR1 and CDR2: SGHAT, FQNNGV. The V gene end was trimmed by 5 bases and the J gene end by 9 bases; junction bases not matched to a gene: 7. The CDR3 runs 14 residues. CDR3 amino acids: CASSGRTSGIEQFF. CDR3 in DNA: TGTGCCAGCAGCGGGCGGACTAGCGGAATTGAGCAGTTCTTC. The full variable domain, rest sourced from reference TRBV11-2 and TRBJ2-1, is EAGVAQSPRYKIIEKRQSVAFWCNPISGHATLYWYQQILGQGPKLLIQFQNNGVVDDSQLPKDRFSAERLKGVDSTLKIQPAKLEDSAVYLCASSGRTSGIEQFFGPGTRLTVL.

V usage is TRBV7-9 and J usage is TRBJ1-6, with 9 bases aligning to TRBD1. With 4 bases clipped from V and 8 bases from J, the junction kept 3 bases outside the gene matches. The CDR3 extends over 14 amino acids. Germline CDR1 reads SEHNR; CDR2 reads FQNEAQ (reference sequence). CDR3 sequence (DNA): TGTGCCAGCAGCTCGGACAGGGGCGATTCACCCCTCCACTTT. Protein product: CASSSDRGDSPLHF.

In its sample, this clone was seen once. J is TRBJ1-2 and V is TRBV4-3; D unclear. Germline lookup yields CDR1 LGHNA and CDR2 YSLEER. Between the trimmed V and J ends, which lost 1 base and 4 bases, there was a span of 13 bases. This CDR3 has 15 residues. The chain's CDR3 is CASSQGAAALYGYTF. CDR3 DNA sequence: TGCGCCAGCAGCCAAGGGGCAGCAGCCCTCTATGGCTACACCTTC.

The chain uses TRBV4-3 and TRBJ1-4; 8 bases are shared with TRBD1. The CDR3 consists of 15 residues. V gave up 6 bases and J gave up 8 bases; unmatched junction bases: 11. Looked up from germline, CDR1 is LGHNA and CDR2 is YSLEER. DNA of the CDR3: TGCGCCAGCAGACAATCCGACAGGGGTGGAGAAAAACTGTTTTTT. Its translation: CASRQSDRGGEKLFF.

V is TRBV6-1 and J is TRBJ1-5, with a weak D call TRBD1 (6 bases). Between the trimmed V and J ends, which lost 2 bases and 4 bases, there was a span of 15 bases. The germline gives CDR1 MNHNS, CDR2 SASEGT. CDR3 length: 16 amino acids. The CDR3 loop reads CASSERRQVGNQPQHF. The CDR3, as DNA: TGTGCCAGCAGTGAAAGGAGACAGGTTGGGAATCAGCCCCAGCATTTT.

The CDR3 DNA follows: TGTGCCAGCAGCTTAGGGGGGCTCTATGGCTACACCTTC. Translated: CASSLGGLYGYTF. The chain couples TRBV7-2 to TRBJ1-2; D may be TRBD1 (6 bases). Germline V gene sequence: CDR1 SGHTA, CDR2 FQGNSA. The CDR3 covers 13 residues. Trimming pared 1 base from V and 4 bases from J, leaving 7 bases between.

This clone was recorded a few times. The V and J genes are TRBV27 and TRBJ2-7; 8 bases fit TRBD2. Trimming removed 6 bases from V and 2 bases from J; junction bases left unmatched: 6. The germline V gene encodes CDR1 MNHEY and CDR2 SMNVEV (reference sequence). This CDR3 has 14 amino acids. CDR3 in DNA: TGTGCCAGCAGCTACTTGACTAGCGCCTACGAGCAGTACTTC. Its translation: CASSYLTSAYEQYF.

The genes are TRBV15 and TRBJ2-5; TRBD2 matches at 11 bases. Germline V lookup: CDR1 LNHNV, CDR2 YYDKDF (reference sequence). J lost 5 bases, V lost 0 bases, and 2 bases had no gene match. The CDR3 is made up of 15 amino acids. In DNA, the CDR3 is TGTGCCACCAGCAGAGATCCTAGCGGGAGGGAGACCCAGTACTTC. This sequence encodes CATSRDPSGRETQYF.

This clone was detected only once. V gene TRBV30 combines with J gene TRBJ1-6, with 8 bases aligning to TRBD1. The CDR3 length is 15 residues. Germline loops: CDR1 GTSNPN, CDR2 SVGIG (reference sequence). Trimming took 2 bases from V and 9 from J; bases not matched to a gene: 9. DNA for the CDR3: TGTGCCTGGAGTCCTCAGGGGGCCAGGAGTTCACCCCTCCACTTT. This encodes CAWSPQGARSSPLHF.

The J gene is TRBJ2-2, the V gene TRBV4-1, with 12 bases fitting TRBD1. The germline V gene has CDR1 MGHRA and CDR2 YSYEKL. The CDR3 loop spans 17 amino acids. The V segment lost 1 base and the J segment 7 bases; nucleotides outside the gene matches: 7. CDR3 sequence (DNA): TGCGCCAGCAGCCAAGTGGGGACAGGGGGCAGGGGCGGGGAGCTGTTTTTT. Amino acids: CASSQVGTGGRGGELFF.

The V gene is TRBV2, the J gene TRBJ1-6; D is unresolved. This CDR3 is 11 amino acids long. CDR1 and CDR2 (germline): SNHLY, FYNNEI. Trimming removed 6 bases at V and 11 bases at J, with 8 bases between. CDR3 sequence (DNA): TGTGCCAGCAGCTCTCCTGCACCCCTCCACTTT. Its protein is CASSSPAPLHF.

The genes are TRBV9 and TRBJ1-2, with D maybe TRBD1 (5 bases). The CDR3 is made up of 15 amino acids. Germline CDR1 SGDLS, CDR2 YYNGEE. Trimming cost V 0 bases and J 2 bases, with 11 bases left between them. The CDR3 loop is CASSVETQGNYGYTF. In DNA form, the CDR3 reads TGTGCCAGCAGCGTAGAAACTCAGGGAAACTATGGCTACACCTTC.